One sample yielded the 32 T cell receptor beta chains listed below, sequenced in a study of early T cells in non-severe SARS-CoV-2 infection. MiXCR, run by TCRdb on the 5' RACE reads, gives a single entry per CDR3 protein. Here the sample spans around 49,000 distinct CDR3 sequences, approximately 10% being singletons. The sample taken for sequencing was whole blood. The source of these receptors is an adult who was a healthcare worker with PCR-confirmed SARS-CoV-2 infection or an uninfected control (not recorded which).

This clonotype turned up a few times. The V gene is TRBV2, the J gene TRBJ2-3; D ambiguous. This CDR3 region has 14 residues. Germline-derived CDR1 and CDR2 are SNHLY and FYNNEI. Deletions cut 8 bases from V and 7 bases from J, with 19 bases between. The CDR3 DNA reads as TGTGCCAGCCTTCCCCGAGAGGCTACTAATACGCAGTATTTT. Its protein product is CASLPREATNTQYF.

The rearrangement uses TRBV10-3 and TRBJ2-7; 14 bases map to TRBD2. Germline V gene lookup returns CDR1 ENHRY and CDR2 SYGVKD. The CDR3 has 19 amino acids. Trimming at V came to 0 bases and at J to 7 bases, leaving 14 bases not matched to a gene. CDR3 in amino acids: CAISESGTSGSRARREQYF. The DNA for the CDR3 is TGTGCCATCAGTGAGTCGGGGACTAGCGGGAGTCGGGCTCGGAGGGAGCAGTACTTC.

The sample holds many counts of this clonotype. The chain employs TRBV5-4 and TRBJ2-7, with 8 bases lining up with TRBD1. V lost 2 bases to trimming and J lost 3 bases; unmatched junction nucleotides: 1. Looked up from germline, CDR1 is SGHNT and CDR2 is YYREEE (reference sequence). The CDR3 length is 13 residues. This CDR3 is CASSLQGVYEQYF. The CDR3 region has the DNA TGTGCCAGCAGCTTACAGGGGGTCTACGAGCAGTACTTC. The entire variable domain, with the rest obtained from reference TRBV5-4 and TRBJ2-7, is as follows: ETGVTQSPTHLIKTRGQQVTLRCSSQSGHNTVSWYQQALGQGPQFIFQYYREEENGRGNFPPRFSGLQFPNYSSELNVNALELDDSALYLCASSLQGVYEQYFGPGTRLTVT.

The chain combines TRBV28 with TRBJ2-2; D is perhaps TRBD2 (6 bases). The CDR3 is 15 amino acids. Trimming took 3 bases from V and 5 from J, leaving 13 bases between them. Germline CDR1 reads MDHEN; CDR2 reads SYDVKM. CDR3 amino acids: CASSFDGSGTGELFF. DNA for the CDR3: TGTGCCAGCAGTTTTGACGGGAGTGGGACCGGGGAGCTGTTTTTT.

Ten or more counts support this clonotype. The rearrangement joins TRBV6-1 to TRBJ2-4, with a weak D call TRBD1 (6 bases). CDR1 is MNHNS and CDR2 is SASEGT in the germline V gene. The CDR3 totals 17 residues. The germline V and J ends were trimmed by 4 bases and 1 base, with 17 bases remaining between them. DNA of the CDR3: TGTGCCAGCAGTGGCAACAGGGTCTTTATGGCCAAAAACATTCAGTACTTC. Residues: CASSGNRVFMAKNIQYF.

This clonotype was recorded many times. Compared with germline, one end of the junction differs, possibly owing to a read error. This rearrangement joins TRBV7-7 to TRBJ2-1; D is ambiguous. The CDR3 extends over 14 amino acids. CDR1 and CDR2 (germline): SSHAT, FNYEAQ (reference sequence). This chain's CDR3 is CASSPNDGLHEQFF. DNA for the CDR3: TGTGCTAGCAGCCCCAATGACGGGCTACATGAGCAGTTCTTC.

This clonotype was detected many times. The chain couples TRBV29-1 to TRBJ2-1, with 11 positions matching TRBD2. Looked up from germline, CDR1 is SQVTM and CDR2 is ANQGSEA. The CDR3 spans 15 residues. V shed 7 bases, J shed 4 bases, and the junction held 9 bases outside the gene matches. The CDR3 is CSAGGTSGNYNEQFF. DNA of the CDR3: TGCAGCGCCGGAGGGACTAGCGGTAATTACAATGAGCAGTTCTTC.

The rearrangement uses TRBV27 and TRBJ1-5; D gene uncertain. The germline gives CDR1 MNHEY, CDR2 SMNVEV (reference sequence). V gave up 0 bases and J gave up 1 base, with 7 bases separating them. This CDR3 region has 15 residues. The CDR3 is CASSLSPGSNQPQHF. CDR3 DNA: TGTGCCAGCAGTTTATCACCGGGAAGCAATCAGCCCCAGCATTTT.

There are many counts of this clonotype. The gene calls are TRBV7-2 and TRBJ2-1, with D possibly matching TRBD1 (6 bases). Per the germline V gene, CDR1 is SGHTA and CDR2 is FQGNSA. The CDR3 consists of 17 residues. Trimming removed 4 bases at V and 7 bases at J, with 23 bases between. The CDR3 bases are TGTGCCAGCAGCTGGCGCTCCCCAGGGGTTTTGGGAAATGAGCAGTTCTTC. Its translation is CASSWRSPGVLGNEQFF. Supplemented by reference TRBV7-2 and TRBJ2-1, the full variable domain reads GAGVSQSPSNKVTEKGKDVELRCDPISGHTALYWYRQSLGQGLEFLIYFQGNSAPDKSGLPSDRFSAERTGGSVSTLTIQRTQQEDSAVYLCASSWRSPGVLGNEQFFGPGTRLTVL.

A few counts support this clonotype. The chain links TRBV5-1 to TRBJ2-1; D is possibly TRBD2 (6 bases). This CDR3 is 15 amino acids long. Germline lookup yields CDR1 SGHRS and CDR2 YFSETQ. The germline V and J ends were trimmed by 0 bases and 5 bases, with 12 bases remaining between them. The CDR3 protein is CASSLVAEGNNEQFF. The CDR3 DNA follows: TGCGCCAGCAGCTTGGTAGCGGAGGGAAACAATGAGCAGTTCTTC.

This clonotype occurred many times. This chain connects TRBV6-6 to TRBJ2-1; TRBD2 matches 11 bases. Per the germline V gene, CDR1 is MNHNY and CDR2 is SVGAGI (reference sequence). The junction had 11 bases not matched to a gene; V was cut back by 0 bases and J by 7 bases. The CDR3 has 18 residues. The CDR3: CASSYSNLLAGVENEQFF. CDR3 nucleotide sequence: TGTGCCAGCAGTTACTCGAACTTACTAGCGGGAGTCGAGAATGAGCAGTTCTTC.

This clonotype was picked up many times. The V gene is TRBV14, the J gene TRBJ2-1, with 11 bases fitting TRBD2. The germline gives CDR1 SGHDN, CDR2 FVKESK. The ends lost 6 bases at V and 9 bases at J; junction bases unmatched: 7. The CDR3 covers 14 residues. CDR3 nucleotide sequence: TGTGCCAGCAGGGATAGCGGGAGGGCCGGTGAGCAGTTCTTC. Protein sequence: CASRDSGRAGEQFF.

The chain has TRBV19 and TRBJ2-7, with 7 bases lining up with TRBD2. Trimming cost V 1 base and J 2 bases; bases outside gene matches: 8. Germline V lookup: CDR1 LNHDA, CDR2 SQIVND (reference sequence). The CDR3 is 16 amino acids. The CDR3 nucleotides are TGTGCCAGTAGTATAGCTGGCGGGAGCCCTCCCTACGAGCAGTACTTC. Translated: CASSIAGGSPPYEQYF.

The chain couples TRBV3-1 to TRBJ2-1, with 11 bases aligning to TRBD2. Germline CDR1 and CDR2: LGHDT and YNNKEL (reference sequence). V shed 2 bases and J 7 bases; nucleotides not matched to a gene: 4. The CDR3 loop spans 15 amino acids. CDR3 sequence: CASSQKLAGVNEQFF. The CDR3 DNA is TGTGCCAGCAGCCAAAAACTAGCGGGAGTGAATGAGCAGTTCTTC.

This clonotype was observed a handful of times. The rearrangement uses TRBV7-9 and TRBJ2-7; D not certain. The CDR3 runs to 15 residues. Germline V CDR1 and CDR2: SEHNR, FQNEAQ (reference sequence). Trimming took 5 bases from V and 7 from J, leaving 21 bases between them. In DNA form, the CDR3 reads TGTGCCAGCAGCCCCGATGGAAAGCGTTTTGTAGAGCAGTACTTC. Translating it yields CASSPDGKRFVEQYF.

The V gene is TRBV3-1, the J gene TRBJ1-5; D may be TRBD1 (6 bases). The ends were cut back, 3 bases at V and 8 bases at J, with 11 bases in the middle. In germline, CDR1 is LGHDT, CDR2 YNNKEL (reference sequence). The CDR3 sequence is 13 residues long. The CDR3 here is CASSQGGGKPQHF. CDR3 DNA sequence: TGTGCCAGCAGCCAGGGGGGCGGAAAGCCCCAGCATTTT.

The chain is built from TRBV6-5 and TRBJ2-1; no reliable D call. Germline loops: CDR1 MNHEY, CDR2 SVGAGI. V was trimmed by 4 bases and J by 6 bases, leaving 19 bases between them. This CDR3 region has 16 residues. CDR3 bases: TGTGCCAGCAGTTTAGCTCCGTGGTACTCTCGCAATGAGCAGTTCTTC. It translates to CASSLAPWYSRNEQFF.

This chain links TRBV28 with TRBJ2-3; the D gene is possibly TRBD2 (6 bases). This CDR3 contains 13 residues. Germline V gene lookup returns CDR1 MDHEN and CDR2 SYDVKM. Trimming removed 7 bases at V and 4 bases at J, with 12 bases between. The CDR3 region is CASTRAGPDTQYF. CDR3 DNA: TGTGCCAGCACTCGGGCGGGGCCAGATACGCAGTATTTT.

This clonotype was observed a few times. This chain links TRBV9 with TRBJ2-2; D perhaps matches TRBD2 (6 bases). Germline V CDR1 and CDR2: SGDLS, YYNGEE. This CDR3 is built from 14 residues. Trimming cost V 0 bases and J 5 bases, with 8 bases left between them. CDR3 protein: CASSVEEGTGELFF. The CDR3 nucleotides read TGTGCCAGCAGCGTAGAGGAGGGGACCGGGGAGCTGTTTTTT.

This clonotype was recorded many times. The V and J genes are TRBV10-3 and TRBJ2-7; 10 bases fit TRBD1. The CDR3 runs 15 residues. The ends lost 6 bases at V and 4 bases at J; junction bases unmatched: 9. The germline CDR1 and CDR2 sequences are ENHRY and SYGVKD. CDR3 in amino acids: CAIRRQGASRYEQYF. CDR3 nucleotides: TGTGCCATCAGACGACAGGGGGCTTCGAGGTACGAGCAGTACTTC.

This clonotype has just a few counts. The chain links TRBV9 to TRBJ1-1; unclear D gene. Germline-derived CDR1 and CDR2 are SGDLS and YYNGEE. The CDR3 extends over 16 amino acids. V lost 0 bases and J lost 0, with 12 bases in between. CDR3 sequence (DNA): TGTGCCAGCAGCGTAGAGGCAGGCAGGTTGAACACTGAAGCTTTCTTT. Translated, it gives CASSVEAGRLNTEAFF.

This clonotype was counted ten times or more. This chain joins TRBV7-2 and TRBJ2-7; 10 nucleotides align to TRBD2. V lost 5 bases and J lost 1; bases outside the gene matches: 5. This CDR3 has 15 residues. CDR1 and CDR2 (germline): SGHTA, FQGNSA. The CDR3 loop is CASSPTSGFSYEQYF. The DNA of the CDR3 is TGTGCCAGCAGCCCGACTAGCGGGTTTTCCTACGAGCAGTACTTC.

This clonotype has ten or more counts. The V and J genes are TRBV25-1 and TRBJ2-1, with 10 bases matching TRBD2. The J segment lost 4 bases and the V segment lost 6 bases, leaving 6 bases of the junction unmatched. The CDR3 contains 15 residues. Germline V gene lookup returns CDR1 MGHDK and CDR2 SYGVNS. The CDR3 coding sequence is TGTGCCAGCAGCATACTAGCGGGGTTATACAATGAGCAGTTCTTC. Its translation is CASSILAGLYNEQFF.

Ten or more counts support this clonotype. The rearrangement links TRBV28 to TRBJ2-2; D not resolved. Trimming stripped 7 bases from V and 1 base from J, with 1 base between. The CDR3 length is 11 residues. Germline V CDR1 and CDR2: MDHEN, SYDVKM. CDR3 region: CASKNTGELFF. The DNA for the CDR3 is TGTGCCAGCAAGAACACCGGGGAGCTGTTTTTT.

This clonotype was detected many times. CDR3 DNA: TGTGCCATCAGTGAGTCGGGCGGCGGAGCCTCTCCCTACGAGCAGTACTTC. Residues: CAISESGGGASPYEQYF. V gene TRBV10-3 combines with J gene TRBJ2-7; no firm D call. The CDR3 sequence is 17 residues long. V gave up 0 bases and J gave up 2 bases, with 17 bases separating them. CDR1 is ENHRY, CDR2 SYGVKD, per germline.

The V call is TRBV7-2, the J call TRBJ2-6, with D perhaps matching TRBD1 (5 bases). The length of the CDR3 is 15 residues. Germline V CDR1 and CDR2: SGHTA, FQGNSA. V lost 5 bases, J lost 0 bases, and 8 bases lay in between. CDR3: CASSRDSSGANVLTF. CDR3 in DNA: TGTGCCAGCAGCCGCGACAGCTCTGGGGCCAACGTCCTGACTTTC.

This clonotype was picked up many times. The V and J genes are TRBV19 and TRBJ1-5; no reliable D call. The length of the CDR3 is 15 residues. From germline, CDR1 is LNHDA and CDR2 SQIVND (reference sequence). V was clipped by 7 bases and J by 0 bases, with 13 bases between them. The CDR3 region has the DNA TGTGCCAGTACCACAGAACTTTATAGCAATCAGCCCCAGCATTTT. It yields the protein CASTTELYSNQPQHF.

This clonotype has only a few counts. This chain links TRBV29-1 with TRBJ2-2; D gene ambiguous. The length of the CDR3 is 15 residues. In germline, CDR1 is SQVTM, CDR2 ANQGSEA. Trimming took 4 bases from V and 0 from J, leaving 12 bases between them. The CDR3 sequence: CSVVTGDANTGELFF. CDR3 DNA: TGCAGCGTTGTTACGGGTGACGCGAACACCGGGGAGCTGTTTTTT.

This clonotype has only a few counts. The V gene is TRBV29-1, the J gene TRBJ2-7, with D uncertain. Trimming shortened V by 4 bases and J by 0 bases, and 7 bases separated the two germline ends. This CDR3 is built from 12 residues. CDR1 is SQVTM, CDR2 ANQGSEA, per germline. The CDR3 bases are TGCAGCGTTGCGGTCAGCTCCTACGAGCAGTACTTC. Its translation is CSVAVSSYEQYF.

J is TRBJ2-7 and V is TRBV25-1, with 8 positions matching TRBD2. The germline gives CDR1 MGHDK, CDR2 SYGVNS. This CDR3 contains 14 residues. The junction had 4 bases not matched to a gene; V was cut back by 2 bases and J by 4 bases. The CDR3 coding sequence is TGTGCCAGCAGTGAACCCGGGACTAGTTACGAGCAGTACTTC. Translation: CASSEPGTSYEQYF.

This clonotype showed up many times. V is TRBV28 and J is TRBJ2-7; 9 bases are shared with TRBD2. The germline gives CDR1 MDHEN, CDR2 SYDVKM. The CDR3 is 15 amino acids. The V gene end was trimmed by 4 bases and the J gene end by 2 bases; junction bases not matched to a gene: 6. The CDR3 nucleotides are TGTGCCAGCAGTTCCACGACTAGCGGAACCTACGAGCAGTACTTC. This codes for CASSSTTSGTYEQYF.

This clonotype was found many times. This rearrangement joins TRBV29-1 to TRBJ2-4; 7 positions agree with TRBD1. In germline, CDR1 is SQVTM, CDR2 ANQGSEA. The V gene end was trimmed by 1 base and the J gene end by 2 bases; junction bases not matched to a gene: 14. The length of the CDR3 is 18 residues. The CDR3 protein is CSVEGAYWDRTSKNIQYF. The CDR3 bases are TGCAGCGTTGAAGGCGCTTATTGGGACAGAACTTCCAAAAACATTCAGTACTTC.